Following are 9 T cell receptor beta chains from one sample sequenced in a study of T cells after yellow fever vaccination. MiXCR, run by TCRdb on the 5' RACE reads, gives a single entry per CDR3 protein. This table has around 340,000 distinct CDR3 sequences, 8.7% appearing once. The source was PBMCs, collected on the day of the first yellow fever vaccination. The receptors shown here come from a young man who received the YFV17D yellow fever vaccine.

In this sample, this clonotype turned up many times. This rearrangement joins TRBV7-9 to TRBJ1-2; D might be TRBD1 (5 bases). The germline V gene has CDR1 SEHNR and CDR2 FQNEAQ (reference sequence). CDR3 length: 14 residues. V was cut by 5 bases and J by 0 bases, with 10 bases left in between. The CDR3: CASSATGANYGYTF. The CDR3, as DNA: TGTGCCAGCAGCGCAACAGGAGCTAACTATGGCTACACCTTC.

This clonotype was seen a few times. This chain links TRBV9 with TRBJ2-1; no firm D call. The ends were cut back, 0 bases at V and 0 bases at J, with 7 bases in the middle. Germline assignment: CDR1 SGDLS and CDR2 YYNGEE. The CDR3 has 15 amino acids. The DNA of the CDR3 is TGTGCCAGCAGCGTAGGGGAAGGCTCCTACAATGAGCAGTTCTTC. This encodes CASSVGEGSYNEQFF.

CDR3 nucleotides: TGTGCCAGCAGTGAACTCGGGAACTATGGCTACACCTTC. Protein sequence: CASSELGNYGYTF. V and J are TRBV25-1 and TRBJ1-2; D is ambiguous. The CDR3 runs to 13 residues. V was trimmed by 2 bases and J by 2 bases, leaving 6 bases between them. Germline CDR1 is MGHDK and CDR2 is SYGVNS.

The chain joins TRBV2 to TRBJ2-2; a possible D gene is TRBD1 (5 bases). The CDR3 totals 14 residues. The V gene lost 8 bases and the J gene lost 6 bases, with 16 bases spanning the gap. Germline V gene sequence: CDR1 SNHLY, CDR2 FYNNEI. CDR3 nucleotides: TGTGCCAGCTCTGAATTTAGGGGTCCCGGGGAGCTGTTTTTT. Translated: CASSEFRGPGELFF.

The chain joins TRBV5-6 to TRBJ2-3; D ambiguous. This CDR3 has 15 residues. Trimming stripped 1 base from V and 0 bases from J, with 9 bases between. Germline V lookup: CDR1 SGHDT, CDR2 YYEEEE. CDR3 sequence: CASSLIEDSTDTQYF. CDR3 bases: TGTGCCAGCAGCTTGATCGAGGATAGCACAGATACGCAGTATTTT.

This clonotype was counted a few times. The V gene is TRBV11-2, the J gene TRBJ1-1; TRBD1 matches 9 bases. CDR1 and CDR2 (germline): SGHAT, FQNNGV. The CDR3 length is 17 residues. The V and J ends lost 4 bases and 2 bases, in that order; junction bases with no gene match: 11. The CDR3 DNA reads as TGTGCCAGCAGCTACCGGACAGGGGTTGAACCAAACACTGAAGCTTTCTTT. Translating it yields CASSYRTGVEPNTEAFF.

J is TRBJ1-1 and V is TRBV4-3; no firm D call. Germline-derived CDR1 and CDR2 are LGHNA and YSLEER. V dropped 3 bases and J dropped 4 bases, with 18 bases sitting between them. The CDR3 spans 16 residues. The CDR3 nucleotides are TGCGCCAGCAGCCAGAGAGCTGGGTTCTCACCCACTGAAGCTTTCTTT. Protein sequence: CASSQRAGFSPTEAFF.

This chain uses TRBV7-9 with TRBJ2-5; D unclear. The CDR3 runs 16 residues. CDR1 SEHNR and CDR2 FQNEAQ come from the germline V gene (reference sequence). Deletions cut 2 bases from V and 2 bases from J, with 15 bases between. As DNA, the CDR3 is TGTGCCAGCAGCTTATCCCCCAGGTCCGTACAAGAGACCCAGTACTTC. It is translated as CASSLSPRSVQETQYF.

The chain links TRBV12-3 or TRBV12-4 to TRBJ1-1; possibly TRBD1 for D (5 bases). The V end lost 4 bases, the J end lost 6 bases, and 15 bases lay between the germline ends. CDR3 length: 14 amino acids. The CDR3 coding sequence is TGTGCCAGCAGTTCCGGGGTCCTAGGGGCTGAAGCTTTCTTT. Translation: CASSSGVLGAEAFF.